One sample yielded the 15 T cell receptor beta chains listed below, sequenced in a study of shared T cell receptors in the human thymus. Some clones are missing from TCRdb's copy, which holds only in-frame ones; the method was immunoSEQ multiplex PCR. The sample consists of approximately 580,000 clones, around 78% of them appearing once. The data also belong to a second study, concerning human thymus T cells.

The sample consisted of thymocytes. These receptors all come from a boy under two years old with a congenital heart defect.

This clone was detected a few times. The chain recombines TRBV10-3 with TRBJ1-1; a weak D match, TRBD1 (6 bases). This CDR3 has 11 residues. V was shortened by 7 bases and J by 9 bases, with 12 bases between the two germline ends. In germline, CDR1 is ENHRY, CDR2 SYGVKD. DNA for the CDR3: TGTGCCATCATAGCAGGGGCCCAAGCTTTCTTT. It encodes CAIIAGAQAFF.

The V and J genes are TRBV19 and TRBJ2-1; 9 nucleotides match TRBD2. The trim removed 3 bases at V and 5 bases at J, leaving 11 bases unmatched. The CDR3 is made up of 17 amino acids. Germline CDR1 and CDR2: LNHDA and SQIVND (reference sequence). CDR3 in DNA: TGTGCCAGTAGTATGGCCGAAGGGGTAGCGGGAGACAATGAGCAGTTCTTC. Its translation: CASSMAEGVAGDNEQFF.

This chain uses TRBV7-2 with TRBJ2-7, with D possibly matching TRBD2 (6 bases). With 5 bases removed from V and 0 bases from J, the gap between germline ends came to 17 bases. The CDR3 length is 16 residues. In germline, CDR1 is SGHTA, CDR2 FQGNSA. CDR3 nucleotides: TGTGCCAGCAGCGAGGACTATCGCCTGGGCTCCTACGAGCAGTACTTC. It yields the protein CASSEDYRLGSYEQYF.

The CDR3 coding sequence is TGTGCCAGCAGTTCCAAACTAGCGGGAAAGTTCTTC. It specifies CASSSKLAGKFF. The chain joins TRBV27 to TRBJ2-1; TRBD2 matches at 10 bases. The CDR3 length is 12 residues. Trimming removed 4 bases from V and 14 bases from J; junction bases left unmatched: 5. From germline, CDR1 is MNHEY and CDR2 SMNVEV (reference sequence).

The CDR3 loop reads CASSQGTGGRTNYGYTF. The CDR3 nucleotides are TGTGCCAGCAGCCAAGGGACAGGGGGTAGGACTAACTATGGCTACACCTTC. The rearrangement links TRBV14 to TRBJ1-2; 10 bases agree with TRBD1. This CDR3 has 17 residues. The V segment lost 1 base and the J segment 0 bases; nucleotides outside the gene matches: 5. The germline V gene encodes CDR1 SGHDN and CDR2 FVKESK.

CDR3 loop: CASSLVAGRQETQYF. Written as DNA, the CDR3 is TGTGCCAGCAGCTTAGTGGCAGGGCGCCAAGAGACCCAGTACTTC. The rearrangement uses TRBV11-1 and TRBJ2-5; weak D call: TRBD1 (5 bases). This CDR3 contains 15 residues. Germline V gene data show CDR1 as SGHAT and CDR2 as FQDESV (reference sequence). The V and J ends lost 1 base and 1 base respectively, with 10 bases between them.

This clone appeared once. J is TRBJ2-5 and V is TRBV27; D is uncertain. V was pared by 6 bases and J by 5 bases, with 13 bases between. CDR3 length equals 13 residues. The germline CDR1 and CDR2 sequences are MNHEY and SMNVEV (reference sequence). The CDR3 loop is CASRPDNVETQYF. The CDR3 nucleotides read TGTGCCAGCAGGCCAGACAACGTGGAGACCCAGTACTTC.

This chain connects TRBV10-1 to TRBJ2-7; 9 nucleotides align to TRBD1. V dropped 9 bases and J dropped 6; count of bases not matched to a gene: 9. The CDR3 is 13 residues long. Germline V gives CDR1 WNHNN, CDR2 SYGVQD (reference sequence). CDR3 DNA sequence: TGCGCCAGGATATGGGACAGGGTCCGCGAGCAGTACTTC. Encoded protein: CARIWDRVREQYF.

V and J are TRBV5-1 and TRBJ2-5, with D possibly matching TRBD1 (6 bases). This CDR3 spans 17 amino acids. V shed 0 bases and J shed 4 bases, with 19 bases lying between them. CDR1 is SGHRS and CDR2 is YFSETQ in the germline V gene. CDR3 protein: CASSLVLGRGLSETQYF. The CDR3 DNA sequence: TGCGCCAGCAGCTTGGTGTTAGGCAGGGGATTGTCAGAGACCCAGTACTTC. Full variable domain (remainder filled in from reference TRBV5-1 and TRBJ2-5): KAGVTQTPRYLIKTRGQQVTLSCSPISGHRSVSWYQQTPGQGLQFLFEYFSETQRNKGNFPGRFSGRQFSNSRSEMNVSTLELGDSALYLCASSLVLGRGLSETQYFGPGTRLLVL.

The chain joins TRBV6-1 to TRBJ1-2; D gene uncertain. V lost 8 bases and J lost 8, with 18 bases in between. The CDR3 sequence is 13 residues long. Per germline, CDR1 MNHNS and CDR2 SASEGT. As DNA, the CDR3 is TGTGCCAGCGACACGAGCCCAATCGCGGGCTACACCTTC. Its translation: CASDTSPIAGYTF.

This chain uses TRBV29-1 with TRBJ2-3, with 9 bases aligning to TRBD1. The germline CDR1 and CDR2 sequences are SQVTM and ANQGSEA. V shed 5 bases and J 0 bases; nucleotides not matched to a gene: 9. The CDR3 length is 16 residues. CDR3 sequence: CSVRRDREGSTDTQYF. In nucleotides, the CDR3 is TGCAGCGTTCGCCGGGACAGGGAAGGGAGCACAGATACGCAGTATTTT.

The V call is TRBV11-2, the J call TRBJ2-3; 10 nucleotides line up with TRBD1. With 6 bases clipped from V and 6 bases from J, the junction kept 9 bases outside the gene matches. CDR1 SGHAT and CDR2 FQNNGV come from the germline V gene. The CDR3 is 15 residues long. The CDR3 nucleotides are TGTGCCAGCAGGGCCGGGACAGGGGTCACCGATACGCAGTATTTT. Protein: CASRAGTGVTDTQYF.

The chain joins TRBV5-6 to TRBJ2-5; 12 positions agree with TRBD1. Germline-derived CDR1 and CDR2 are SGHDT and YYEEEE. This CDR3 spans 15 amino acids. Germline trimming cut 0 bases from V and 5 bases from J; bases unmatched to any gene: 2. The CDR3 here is CASSLGDRGLETQYF. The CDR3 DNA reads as TGTGCCAGCAGCTTGGGGGACAGGGGGCTGGAGACCCAGTACTTC.

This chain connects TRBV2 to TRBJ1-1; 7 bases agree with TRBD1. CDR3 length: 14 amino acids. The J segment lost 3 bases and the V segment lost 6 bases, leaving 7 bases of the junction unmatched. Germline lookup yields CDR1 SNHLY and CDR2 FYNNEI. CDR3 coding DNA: TGTGCCAGCAGACCTCGGACAGGCCACACTGAAGCTTTCTTT. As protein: CASRPRTGHTEAFF.

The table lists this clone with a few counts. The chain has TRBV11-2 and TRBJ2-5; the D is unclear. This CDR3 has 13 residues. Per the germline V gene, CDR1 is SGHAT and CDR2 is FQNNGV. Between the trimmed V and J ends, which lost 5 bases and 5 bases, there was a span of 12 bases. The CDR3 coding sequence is TGTGCCAGCAGCCGCGGTCCGATGGAGACCCAGTACTTC. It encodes CASSRGPMETQYF.